This TCR beta chain originates from a study of blood T cell repertoires in COVID-19. Across the study: From T cells, B-cell-depleted T cells, or PBMCs came the material, which was cDNA or gDNA.

Measured with immunoSEQ multiplex PCR; TCRdb has only the in-frame clones, and not every one. The sample has about 27,000 clones; 65% to 90% are singletons. V was pared by 5 bases and J by 0 bases, with 14 bases between. The CDR3 runs 16 residues. Germline V gene data show CDR1 as MNHEY and CDR2 as SMNVEV (reference sequence). This sequence joins TRBV27 and TRBJ1-5; tentatively, D is TRBD1 (5 bases). Sequencing was carried out using peripheral blood. The receptor was isolated from a man in his 70s with active COVID-19. CDR3 nucleotide sequence: TGTGCCAGCAGTCCCCAGGGTTGGTATAGCAATCAGCCCCAGCATTTT. Protein: CASSPQGWYSNQPQHF.